The T cell receptor beta chain under discussion was sequenced for a study of cytomegalovirus exposure and HLA in healthy donors. The data were produced by immunoSEQ multiplex PCR, yet TCRdb's version contains in-frame clones alone and is incomplete. The sample carries about 120,000 clones, roughly nine tenths recorded once. Germline V gene data show CDR1 as MRHNA and CDR2 as SNTAGT. The CDR3 has 16 amino acids. The V end lost 6 bases, the J end lost 1 base, and 15 bases lay between the germline ends. Study-level findings and limits: Among TCR sequences, most were rare, though some public TCRs appeared in many donors. Altogether, more than 150 TCR beta chains were recorded as cytomegalovirus-associated.

Details on this clone: The antigen is not known.

The sequence came from a young woman in good health and CMV-seronegative. The rearrangement links TRBV6-4 to TRBJ2-2, with TRBD1 as a possible D gene (6 bases). Sequenced: PBMCs. As DNA, the CDR3 is TGTGCCAGCAGCACCGGGGACAACCAGAACACCGGGGAGCTGTTTTTT. It is translated as CASSTGDNQNTGELFF.